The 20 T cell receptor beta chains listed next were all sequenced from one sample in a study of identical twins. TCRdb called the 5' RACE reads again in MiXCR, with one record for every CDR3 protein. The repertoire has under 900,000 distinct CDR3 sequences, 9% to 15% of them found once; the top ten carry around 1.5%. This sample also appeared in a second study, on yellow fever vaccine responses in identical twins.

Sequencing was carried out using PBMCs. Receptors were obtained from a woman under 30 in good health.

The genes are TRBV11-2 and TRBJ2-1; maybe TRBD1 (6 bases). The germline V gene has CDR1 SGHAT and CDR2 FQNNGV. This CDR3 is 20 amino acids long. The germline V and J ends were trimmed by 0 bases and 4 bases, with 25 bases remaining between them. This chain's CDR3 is CASSLDRTQGMIRGYNEQFF. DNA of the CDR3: TGTGCCAGCAGCTTAGATCGGACTCAGGGGATGATACGTGGTTACAATGAGCAGTTCTTC.

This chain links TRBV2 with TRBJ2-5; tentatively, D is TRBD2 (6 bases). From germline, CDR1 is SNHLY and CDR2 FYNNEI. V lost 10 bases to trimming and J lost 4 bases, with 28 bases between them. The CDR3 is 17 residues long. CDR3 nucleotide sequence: TGTGCCACCACCACGGACGGAGGGAACTCGGTCTTAGAGACCCAGTACTTC. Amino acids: CATTTDGGNSVLETQYF.

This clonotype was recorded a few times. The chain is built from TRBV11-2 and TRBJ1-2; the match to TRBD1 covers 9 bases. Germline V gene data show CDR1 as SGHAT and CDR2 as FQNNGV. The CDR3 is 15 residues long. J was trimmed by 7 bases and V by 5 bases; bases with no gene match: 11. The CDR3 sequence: CASSAPGTGFFGYTF. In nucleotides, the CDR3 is TGTGCCAGCAGCGCCCCCGGGACAGGGTTCTTTGGCTACACCTTC.

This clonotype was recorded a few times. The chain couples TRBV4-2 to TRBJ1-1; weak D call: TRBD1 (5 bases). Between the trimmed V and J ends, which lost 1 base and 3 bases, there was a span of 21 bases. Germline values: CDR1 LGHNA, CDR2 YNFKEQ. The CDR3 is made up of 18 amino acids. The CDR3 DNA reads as TGTGCCAGCAGCCAAGCACAACCTGGGACCTCGAGGGACACTGAAGCTTTCTTT. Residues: CASSQAQPGTSRDTEAFF.

CDR3 bases: TGTGCCAGCAGCTCATACACCGACGGGGAGCTGTTTTTT. Amino acid sequence: CASSSYTDGELFF. The chain links TRBV7-6 to TRBJ2-2; the D is unclear. This CDR3 region has 13 residues. CDR1 is SGHVS and CDR2 is FNYEAQ in the germline V gene. The V and J ends lost 4 bases and 7 bases respectively, with 10 bases between them. The full variable domain, completed using reference TRBV7-6 and TRBJ2-2, is GAGVSQSPRYKVTKRGQDVALRCDPISGHVSLYWYRQALGQGPEFLTYFNYEAQQDKSGLPNDRFSAERPEGSISTLTIQRTEQRDSAMYRCASSSYTDGELFFGEGSRLTVL.

Here the CDR3 DNA reads TGTGCCAGCAGCTTAGATAACGGACGGATGAACACTGAAGCTTTCTTT. The encoded protein is CASSLDNGRMNTEAFF. This chain connects TRBV11-2 to TRBJ1-1; D uncertain. The CDR3 has 16 residues. Deletions cut 0 bases from V and 0 bases from J, with 11 bases between. Germline CDR1 and CDR2: SGHAT and FQNNGV. The full variable domain, in which reference TRBV11-2 and TRBJ1-1 provide the parts outside the CDR3, is EAGVAQSPRYKIIEKRQSVAFWCNPISGHATLYWYQQILGQGPKLLIQFQNNGVVDDSQLPKDRFSAERLKGVDSTLKIQPAKLEDSAVYLCASSLDNGRMNTEAFFGQGTRLTVV.

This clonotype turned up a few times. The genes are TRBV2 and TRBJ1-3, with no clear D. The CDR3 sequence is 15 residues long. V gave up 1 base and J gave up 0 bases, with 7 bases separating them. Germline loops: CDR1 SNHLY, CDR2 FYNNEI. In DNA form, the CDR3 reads TGTGCCAGCAGTGAAGACAGCACCTCTGGAAACACCATATATTTT. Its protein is CASSEDSTSGNTIYF.

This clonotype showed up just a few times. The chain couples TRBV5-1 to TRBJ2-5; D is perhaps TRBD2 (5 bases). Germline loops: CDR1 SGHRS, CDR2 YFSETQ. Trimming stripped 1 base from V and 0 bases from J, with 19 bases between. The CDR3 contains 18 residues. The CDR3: CASSLLSVASLNQETQYF. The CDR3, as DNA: TGCGCCAGCAGCTTGCTCTCGGTGGCTAGCCTAAACCAAGAGACCCAGTACTTC.

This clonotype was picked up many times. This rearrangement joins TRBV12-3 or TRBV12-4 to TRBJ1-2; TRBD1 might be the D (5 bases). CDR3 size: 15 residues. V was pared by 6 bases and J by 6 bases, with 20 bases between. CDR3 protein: CASSLHHETGDGYTF. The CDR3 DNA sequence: TGTGCCAGCAGCCTACACCATGAGACGGGGGATGGCTACACCTTC.

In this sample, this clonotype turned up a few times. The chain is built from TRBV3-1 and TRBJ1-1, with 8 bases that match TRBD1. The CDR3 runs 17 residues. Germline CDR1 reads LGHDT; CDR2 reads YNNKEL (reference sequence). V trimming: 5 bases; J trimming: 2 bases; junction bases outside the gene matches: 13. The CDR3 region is CASSTPRAGQANTEAFF. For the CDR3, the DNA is TGTGCCAGCAGCACCCCCCGAGCGGGACAGGCAAACACTGAAGCTTTCTTT.

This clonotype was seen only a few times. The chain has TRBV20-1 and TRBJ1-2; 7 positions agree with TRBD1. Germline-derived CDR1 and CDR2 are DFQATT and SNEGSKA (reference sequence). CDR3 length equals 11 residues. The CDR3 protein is CTMTGIYGYTF. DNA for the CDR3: TGCACCATGACAGGGATCTATGGCTACACCTTC.

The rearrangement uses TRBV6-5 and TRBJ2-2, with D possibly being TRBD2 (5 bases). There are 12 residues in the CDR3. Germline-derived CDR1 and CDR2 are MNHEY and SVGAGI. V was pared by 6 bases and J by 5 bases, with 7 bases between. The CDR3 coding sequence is TGTGCCAGCAGCCGACTAACCGGGGAGCTGTTTTTT. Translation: CASSRLTGELFF.

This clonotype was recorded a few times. CDR3 DNA: TGCGCCAGCAGCTTGACTTCCCTAGCGGGCGGTGAGCAGTTCTTC. Its protein product is CASSLTSLAGGEQFF. The chain employs TRBV5-1 and TRBJ2-1; 8 bases are shared with TRBD2. CDR1 is SGHRS, CDR2 YFSETQ, per germline. CDR3 length: 15 amino acids. Unmatched junction bases numbered 9, after V lost 1 base and J lost 9 bases. Full variable domain (missing parts from reference TRBV5-1 and TRBJ2-1): KAGVTQTPRYLIKTRGQQVTLSCSPISGHRSVSWYQQTPGQGLQFLFEYFSETQRNKGNFPGRFSGRQFSNSRSEMNVSTLELGDSALYLCASSLTSLAGGEQFFGPGTRLTVL.

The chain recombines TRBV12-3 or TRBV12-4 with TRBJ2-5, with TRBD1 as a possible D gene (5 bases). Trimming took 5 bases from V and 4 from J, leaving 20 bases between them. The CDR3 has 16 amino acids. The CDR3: CASSPPLDAQGETQYF. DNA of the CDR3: TGTGCCAGCAGTCCCCCGCTGGACGCCCAGGGAGAGACCCAGTACTTC.

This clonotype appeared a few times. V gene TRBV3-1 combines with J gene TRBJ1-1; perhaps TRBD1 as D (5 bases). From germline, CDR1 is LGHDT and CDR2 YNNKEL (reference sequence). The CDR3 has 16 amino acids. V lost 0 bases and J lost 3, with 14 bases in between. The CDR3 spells CASSQERPRGYTEAFF. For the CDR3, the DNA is TGTGCCAGCAGCCAAGAACGCCCGCGGGGGTACACTGAAGCTTTCTTT.

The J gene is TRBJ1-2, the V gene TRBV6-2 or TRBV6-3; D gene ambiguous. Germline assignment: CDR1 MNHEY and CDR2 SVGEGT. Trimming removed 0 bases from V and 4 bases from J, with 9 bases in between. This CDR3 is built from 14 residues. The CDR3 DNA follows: TGTGCCAGCAGTTACTCGACTCAGGCCTATGGCTACACCTTC. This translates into CASSYSTQAYGYTF.

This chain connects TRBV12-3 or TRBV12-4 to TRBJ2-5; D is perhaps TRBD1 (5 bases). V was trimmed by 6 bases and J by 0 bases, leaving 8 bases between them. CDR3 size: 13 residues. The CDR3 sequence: CASSDRYQETQYF. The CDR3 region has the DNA TGTGCCAGCAGCGACAGATACCAAGAGACCCAGTACTTC.

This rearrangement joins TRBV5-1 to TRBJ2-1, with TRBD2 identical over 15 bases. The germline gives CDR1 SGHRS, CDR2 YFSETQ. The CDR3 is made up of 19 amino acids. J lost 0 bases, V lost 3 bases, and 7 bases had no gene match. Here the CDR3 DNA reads TGCGCCAGCAGCTCGGGACTAGCGGGAGGTAGGAGCTCCTACAATGAGCAGTTCTTC. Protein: CASSSGLAGGRSSYNEQFF.

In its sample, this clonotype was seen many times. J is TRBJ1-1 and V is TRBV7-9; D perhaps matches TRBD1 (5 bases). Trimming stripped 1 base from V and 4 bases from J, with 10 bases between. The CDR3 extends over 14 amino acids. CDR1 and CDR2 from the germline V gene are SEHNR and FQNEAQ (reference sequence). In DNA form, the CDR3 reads TGTGCCAGCAGCTTAGAGGGACGGACCACTGAAGCTTTCTTT. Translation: CASSLEGRTTEAFF.

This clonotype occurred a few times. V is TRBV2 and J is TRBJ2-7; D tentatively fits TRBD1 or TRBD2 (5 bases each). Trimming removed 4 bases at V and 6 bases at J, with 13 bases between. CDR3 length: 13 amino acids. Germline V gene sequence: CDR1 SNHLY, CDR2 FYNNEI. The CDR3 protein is CASSVGRDAEQYV. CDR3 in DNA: TGTGCCAGCAGTGTGGGACGGGACGCCGAGCAGTACGTC.